Reported below is one T cell receptor (beta chain). Its antigen remains unknown. CD45RO-negative, CCR7-selected cells formed the naive CD8 fraction, which excluded terminally differentiated effector memory CD45RA+ cells. The sample is drawn from a study of shared clonotypes between healthy human individuals. Generated by immunoSEQ multiplex PCR, the TCRdb table keeps only in-frame clones and is missing some. This repertoire shows approximately 720,000 clones, approximately 90% found once; its top ten account for 24%. Per the germline V gene, CDR1 is WNHNN and CDR2 is SYGVQD (reference sequence). Trimming took off 0 bases at V and 8 bases at J, with 14 bases between the two ends. This CDR3 is built from 14 residues. Points from the study as a whole: Clonotypes which were not shared had lower generation probabilities than clonotypes that all four donors shared. Among donors, the sharing of clonotypes was expected to be influenced by sequencing depth. Rarefaction demonstrated incomplete sorted-subset sequencing despite large depth. The small donor group covered limited genetic and exposure diversity.

The rearrangement joins TRBV10-1 to TRBJ2-7; D not resolved. The sequenced material came from naive CD8+ T cells sorted from blood. The clonotype comes from a man younger than 45 in good health. CDR3 sequence: CASSESGLGVQQYF. CDR3 DNA sequence: TGCGCCAGCAGTGAGTCCGGCCTAGGAGTCCAGCAGTACTTC.